This T cell receptor beta chain was captured by sequencing in a study of OX40 agonist ivuxolimab in advanced cancers. About the investigation overall: Ivuxolimab was an agonistic, fully human IgG2 monoclonal antibody directed against OX40 (CD134), a costimulatory receptor. Intravenous ivuxolimab was administered to patients every 2 weeks at six dose levels: 0.01, 0.1, 0.3, 1.5, 3 and 10 mg/kg. Among the roughly 52 dose-escalation patients, about 20 had hepatocellular carcinoma, around 15 melanoma, 9 renal cell carcinoma and 9 head and neck cancer. In the dose-escalation cohort, around four fifths of patients were male, and the mean age was around 60 years, with a range of about 23 to 85. Prior anti-PD-1, anti-PD-L1 or anti-CTLA-4 therapy was permitted, and less than 45% of dose-escalation patients had received checkpoint inhibitors. Partial responses occurred in three dose-escalation patients, of whom one had hepatocellular carcinoma and two had cutaneous melanoma. Peripheral TCRbeta sequencing aimed to test whether ivuxolimab altered TCR sequence diversity and caused clonal T-cell expansion. The paper describes the monotherapy dose-escalation part (N of about 47 patients) of the phase I trial of ivuxolimab. Findings and caveats that apply to the study as a whole: After ivuxolimab, expanded clones were on average more numerous among CD8+ T cells than among CD4+ T cells. Clonal expansion of both CD4+ and CD8+ blood T cells was observed from baseline to week 6 at doses 0.1 to 3.0 mg/kg. Antigen specificity was not determined for the clonally expanded peripheral T cells. In partial responders in the 0.1-3.0 mg/kg groups, normalized peripheral clonal expansion was found to be among the lowest, especially among CD8+ T cells. Low levels of normalized T-cell clonal expansion were also shown by some nonresponding patients.

Genomic DNA was extracted from sorted cells for sequencing of the TCRbeta CDR3 region. The immunoSEQ Assay was used for sequencing of TCRbeta CDR3 regions. Entries here come from immuneACCESS through TCRdb and include only in-frame sequences with V and J called. Some clones fail to appear in such tables; in the studies checked, an unresolved V gene covers under half of the shortfall, and the cause of the remainder is unknown. The table for this sample lists some 65,000 clones; approximately 86% of them were counted only once. The top ten constitute roughly 2.7% of the sample. At the junction V is shortened by 5 bases and J by 5 bases; bases outside the gene matches: 12. There are 15 amino acids in the CDR3, from cysteine to phenylalanine inclusive. The only DNA kept is the CDR3, 45 bases in frame from the first base. For CDR1 and CDR2, the germline V gene lists SGHAT and FQNNGV. For this clone: Its antigen is currently not known. No much larger clonotype is one base removed from it; base qualities were not supplied.

Patients with a history of autoimmune disease or receiving systemic immunosuppression were excluded from the trial. In every dose cohort, peripheral blood was drawn for TCR sequencing at baseline, cycle 4 day 1, and cycle 7 day 1. The samples were taken from a phase I, first-in-human, multicenter, open-label dose-escalation trial of ivuxolimab. Adults with locally advanced or metastatic head and neck squamous cell, hepatocellular, melanoma or renal cell carcinoma were enrolled in the trial. Before TCR sequencing, CD4+ and CD8+ T cells were separately sorted from peripheral blood. Sequenced material: CD4+ or CD8+ T cells sorted from blood, taken in a trial of the OX40 agonist ivuxolimab. The receptor comes from an adult with an advanced solid tumor such as melanoma, head and neck, liver or kidney cancer. The chain is assembled from TRBV11-2 and TRBJ2-7, with 7 middle bases fitting TRBD1. Here is the DNA: TGTGCCAGCAGCCAACTCACAGGGGCTGGGAACGAGCAGTACTTC. Its translation is CASSQLTGAGNEQYF.